The 26 T cell receptor beta chains below were found in one sample sequenced in a study of T cells in Graves' hyperthyroidism and ophthalmopathy. TCR beta CDR3 regions were amplified from RNA. RT-PCR in the first round (using the HTBI primer set) targeted the TCR CDR3. A single record per CDR3 protein comes from TCRdb applying MiXCR to the multiplex PCR reads. The data show about 350,000 distinct CDR3 sequences, around 14% seen once. Sequencing was done on a sample of blood. The receptors derive from a woman aged 30 to 39 with Graves' hyperthyroidism.

This chain connects TRBV3-1 to TRBJ2-3, with 9 bases fitting TRBD1. V shed 4 bases, J shed 2 bases, and the junction held 4 bases outside the gene matches. Germline V gives CDR1 LGHDT, CDR2 YNNKEL (reference sequence). The CDR3 is 15 amino acids. CDR3 nucleotides: TGTGCCAGCAGCCTAGGGACAGGGATCACAGATACGCAGTATTTT. Its translation is CASSLGTGITDTQYF.

The table lists this clonotype with many counts. The chain carries TRBV28 and TRBJ1-1; a possible D gene is TRBD1 (5 bases). Germline V gene data show CDR1 as MDHEN and CDR2 as SYDVKM. V shed 5 bases and J shed 1 base, with 17 bases lying between them. CDR3 size: 16 residues. The CDR3 DNA is TGTGCCAGCAGTCCGGTCCAGGGCGGTAGGAACACTGAAGCTTTCTTT. Protein: CASSPVQGGRNTEAFF.

In the case of this clonotype: Since a much larger clone is just one base distant, this may be a read error. The chain is built from TRBV6-5 and TRBJ1-2; D is undetermined. This CDR3 has 13 amino acids. V dropped 8 bases and J dropped 5 bases, with 15 bases sitting between them. Germline loops: CDR1 MNHEY, CDR2 SVGAGI. The CDR3 DNA follows: TGTGCCAGCGGTCACGTCAGAAGATATGGCTACACCTTC. Residues: CASGHVRRYGYTF.

The rearrangement links TRBV20-1 to TRBJ2-7, with 8 bases identical to TRBD2. The germline V gene encodes CDR1 DFQATT and CDR2 SNEGSKA (reference sequence). This CDR3 is built from 15 residues. V lost 3 bases to trimming and J lost 5 bases; unmatched junction nucleotides: 12. The CDR3 spells CSASSGRATSDEQYF. In DNA form, the CDR3 reads TGCAGTGCTAGTTCCGGGAGGGCCACATCGGACGAGCAGTACTTC.

This clonotype was seen a handful of times. The V call is TRBV2, the J call TRBJ1-6; no definite D call. The CDR3 loop spans 16 amino acids. V was cut by 7 bases and J by 0 bases, with 13 bases left in between. In germline, CDR1 is SNHLY, CDR2 FYNNEI. The CDR3, as DNA: TGTGCCAGCACCCCCCTCGGAAGCTCCTATAATTCACCCCTCCACTTT. Its translation is CASTPLGSSYNSPLHF.

This clonotype showed up many times. This chain uses TRBV15 with TRBJ2-3; a weak D match, TRBD1 (6 bases). The ends were cut back, 9 bases at V and 3 bases at J, with 10 bases in the middle. The germline V gene has CDR1 LNHNV and CDR2 YYDKDF (reference sequence). This CDR3 is 12 amino acids long. CDR3: CATDSETDTQYF. The CDR3 coding sequence is TGTGCCACGGACAGTGAAACAGATACGCAGTATTTT. Full variable domain (missing parts from reference TRBV15 and TRBJ2-3): DAMVIQNPRYQVTQFGKPVTLSCSQTLNHNVMYWYQQKSSQAPKLLFHYYDKDFNNEADTPDNFQSRRPNTSFCFLDIRSPGLGDTAMYLCATDSETDTQYFGPGTRLTVL.

This chain connects TRBV20-1 to TRBJ1-5, with unresolved D. This CDR3 region has 14 residues. Per germline, CDR1 DFQATT and CDR2 SNEGSKA (reference sequence). The V gene lost 5 bases and the J gene lost 5 bases, with 16 bases spanning the gap. CDR3 bases: TGCAGTGCTCGATCGGGGTCCGGCGATCAGCCCCAGCATTTT. Translated, it gives CSARSGSGDQPQHF.

The sample holds a few counts of this clonotype. This rearrangement joins TRBV27 to TRBJ2-7; D possibly corresponds to TRBD2 (6 bases). Germline V gene sequence: CDR1 MNHEY, CDR2 SMNVEV (reference sequence). The V and J ends lost 7 bases and 4 bases respectively, with 14 bases between them. The CDR3 is 13 amino acids. CDR3 coding DNA: TGTGCCAGCATGACGTCGGCGGGATACGAGCAGTACTTC. It codes for CASMTSAGYEQYF.

This clonotype was seen many times. The chain recombines TRBV6-5 with TRBJ1-2, with TRBD1 identical over 10 bases. Germline-derived CDR1 and CDR2 are MNHEY and SVGAGI. The V segment lost 1 base and the J segment 8 bases; nucleotides outside the gene matches: 13. The CDR3 is 17 amino acids. The CDR3 spells CASSYFPRDRGLVGYTF. DNA for the CDR3: TGTGCCAGCAGTTACTTTCCCCGGGACAGGGGATTAGTCGGCTACACCTTC.

At least ten counts were recorded for this clonotype. The chain's CDR3 is CASSYPGHSNTEAFF. The CDR3, as DNA: TGTGCCAGCAGTTACCCGGGACACTCGAACACTGAAGCTTTCTTT. The V and J genes are TRBV6-2 or TRBV6-3 and TRBJ1-1; maybe TRBD1 (6 bases). The CDR3 sequence is 15 residues long. The V gene lost 2 bases and the J gene lost 1 base, with 11 bases spanning the gap. Germline-derived CDR1 and CDR2 are MNHEY and SVGEGT.

This clonotype showed up just once. A much larger clonotype is one base distant, so this may be a read error. V is TRBV7-9 and J is TRBJ2-7, with D possibly called TRBD1 or TRBD2 (5 bases each). CDR1 and CDR2 (germline): SEHNR, FQNEAQ (reference sequence). Trimming removed 7 bases at V and 0 bases at J, with 25 bases between. The length of the CDR3 is 18 residues. The CDR3 nucleotides read TGTGCCAGCACCTCCGATATAAAGAGGGGCTCGGGCTCCTACGAGCAGTACTTC. Its protein is CASTSDIKRGSGSYEQYF.

This clonotype showed up many times. The chain employs TRBV20-1 and TRBJ2-5; possibly TRBD1 or TRBD2 for D (5 bases each). The CDR3 contains 14 residues. Per the germline V gene, CDR1 is DFQATT and CDR2 is SNEGSKA (reference sequence). Trimming removed 0 bases from V and 6 bases from J, with 14 bases in between. CDR3 bases: TGCAGTGCTAGAGAGCTACAGGCCGGGAAGACCCAGTACTTC. Translation gives CSARELQAGKTQYF.

This clonotype was picked up many times. J is TRBJ1-2 and V is TRBV11-2; a possible D gene is TRBD1 (5 bases). V was shortened by 1 base and J by 8 bases, with 11 bases between the two germline ends. The CDR3 totals 13 residues. The germline V gene has CDR1 SGHAT and CDR2 FQNNGV. The CDR3 reads CASSLGRGEGYTF. CDR3 coding DNA: TGTGCCAGCAGCTTAGGAAGGGGTGAAGGCTACACCTTC.

The rearrangement uses TRBV4-2 and TRBJ2-1; 8 positions match TRBD2. The CDR3 has 13 amino acids. J lost 10 bases, V lost 2 bases, and 4 bases had no gene match. The V gene's germline CDR1 is LGHNA and CDR2 YNFKEQ. Here the CDR3 reads CASSQQAGDEQFF. In DNA form, the CDR3 reads TGTGCCAGCAGCCAACAAGCGGGAGACGAGCAGTTCTTC.

There are a few counts of this clonotype. The V and J genes are TRBV29-1 and TRBJ2-5, with 10 bases fitting TRBD2. V trimming: 4 bases; J trimming: 2 bases; junction bases outside the gene matches: 7. The CDR3 runs 15 residues. The V gene's germline CDR1 is SQVTM and CDR2 ANQGSEA. The chain's CDR3 is CSVGSSGRGQETQYF. The CDR3 bases are TGCAGCGTTGGATCGAGCGGGAGGGGTCAAGAGACCCAGTACTTC.

This clonotype was seen many times. This chain uses TRBV7-3 with TRBJ2-1; TRBD2 agrees at 7 bases. The length of the CDR3 is 16 residues. V shed 4 bases, J shed 5 bases, and the junction held 11 bases outside the gene matches. CDR1 SGHTA and CDR2 FQGTGA come from the germline V gene. CDR3 nucleotides: TGTGCCAGCAGCTCCTCTGCGGGAGTAGGGAACAATGAGCAGTTCTTC. Residues: CASSSSAGVGNNEQFF.

The CDR3 sequence is CASSRPPTEIYGYTF. CDR3 DNA sequence: TGTGCCAGCAGCAGACCCCCGACAGAAATCTATGGCTACACCTTC. V is TRBV13 and J is TRBJ1-2; TRBD1 might be the D (5 bases). CDR3 length: 15 amino acids. Trimming shortened V by 5 bases and J by 4 bases, and 17 bases separated the two germline ends. The germline V gene encodes CDR1 PRHDT and CDR2 FYEKMQ (reference sequence).

The V call is TRBV9, the J call TRBJ2-2; TRBD2 agrees at 12 bases. This CDR3 contains 16 residues. The V and J ends lost 3 bases and 6 bases, in that order; junction bases with no gene match: 6. Germline values: CDR1 SGDLS, CDR2 YYNGEE. The CDR3 is CASSAGLAGTPGELFF. CDR3 coding DNA: TGTGCCAGCAGCGCCGGACTAGCGGGAACCCCCGGGGAGCTGTTTTTT.

At least ten counts were recorded for this clonotype. The V and J genes are TRBV2 and TRBJ1-1, with D perhaps TRBD1 (6 bases). The CDR3 has 14 amino acids. The V end was cut by 6 bases, the J end by 0 bases, with 11 bases between. Germline CDR1 SNHLY, CDR2 FYNNEI. CDR3 residues: CASSGDTMNTEAFF. CDR3 nucleotide sequence: TGTGCCAGCAGCGGGGACACAATGAACACTGAAGCTTTCTTT.

In this sample, this clonotype turned up many times. One end of the junction does not line up with germline, which may come from a read error. The chain links TRBV12-3 or TRBV12-4 to TRBJ2-4, with a weak D call TRBD1 (5 bases). The CDR3 totals 15 residues. The CDR3 bases are TGTGCCAGCAGTATAGCTGACAGTACCAAAAACATTCAGTACTTC. Translated, it gives CASSIADSTKNIQYF.

The table lists this clonotype with a few counts. V and J are TRBV27 and TRBJ2-1, with D maybe TRBD1 (5 bases). This CDR3 spans 15 amino acids. CDR1 MNHEY and CDR2 SMNVEV come from the germline V gene (reference sequence). Trimming left V 7 bases short and J 3 bases short, with 16 bases between. CDR3: CASTFDGASYNEQFF. The CDR3 DNA follows: TGTGCCAGCACCTTTGATGGGGCTAGCTACAATGAGCAGTTCTTC.

This clonotype has at least ten counts. The chain links TRBV12-3 or TRBV12-4 to TRBJ2-7, with 7 bases matching TRBD1. J was trimmed by 3 bases and V by 6 bases; bases with no gene match: 17. This CDR3 has 17 residues. This CDR3 is CASSSSAGTAKLYEQYF. DNA for the CDR3: TGTGCCAGCAGCAGCTCCGCCGGGACAGCCAAACTCTACGAGCAGTACTTC.

This clonotype was detected only a few times. The rearrangement joins TRBV24-1 to TRBJ2-3; TRBD2 aligns across 8 bases. V was pared by 7 bases and J by 4 bases, with 6 bases of the junction left unmatched. The CDR3 has 14 residues. CDR1 and CDR2 from the germline V gene are KGHDR and SFDVKD. The CDR3 DNA follows: TGTGCCACCAGAAATAGCGGGAACCCAGATACGCAGTATTTT. Amino acids: CATRNSGNPDTQYF.

Ten or more counts support this clonotype. The V call is TRBV5-5, the J call TRBJ2-5; D call uncertain. The CDR3 consists of 15 residues. The V end was cut by 0 bases, the J end by 3 bases, with 12 bases between. Germline CDR1 is SGHKS and CDR2 is YYEKEE (reference sequence). CDR3 region: CASSLVLSSKETQYF. The DNA of the CDR3 is TGTGCCAGCAGCTTGGTCCTTAGCAGCAAAGAGACCCAGTACTTC. The variable domain in full, completed from reference TRBV5-5 and TRBJ2-5, reads DAGVTQSPTHLIKTRGQQVTLRCSPISGHKSVSWYQQVLGQGPQFIFQYYEKEERGRGNFPDRFSARQFPNYSSELNVNALLLGDSALYLCASSLVLSSKETQYFGPGTRLLVL.

The genes are TRBV3-1 and TRBJ1-1; no reliable D call. Germline loops: CDR1 LGHDT, CDR2 YNNKEL (reference sequence). Deletions cut 1 base from V and 3 bases from J, with 6 bases between. The CDR3 totals 13 residues. CDR3 sequence (DNA): TGTGCCAGCAGCCAAGGGCGGGACACTGAAGCTTTCTTT. Translating it yields CASSQGRDTEAFF.

This rearrangement joins TRBV29-1 to TRBJ1-2; the D is unclear. The ends were cut back, 6 bases at V and 8 bases at J, with 13 bases in the middle. In germline, CDR1 is SQVTM, CDR2 ANQGSEA. The CDR3 totals 11 residues. DNA for the CDR3: TGCAGCGTCCTACTCGGGGAAGGCTACACCTTC. Protein: CSVLLGEGYTF.